The present T cell receptor (beta chain) was sequenced within a study of cytomegalovirus exposure and HLA in healthy donors. J gave up 2 bases and V 6 bases, and 7 bases lay outside the gene matches. Germline V gene sequence: CDR1 MNHEY, CDR2 SMNVEV (reference sequence). The CDR3 length is 15 residues. Study results and caveats: Immune exposure information available was restricted to CMV serostatus. Whilst most TCR sequences proved rare, a subset of public TCRs occurred across many donors.

A single count supports this clone. Its antigen is undetermined. Both 60 Vbeta primers and 13 Jbeta primers went into the PCR. Generated by immunoSEQ multiplex PCR, the TCRdb table keeps only in-frame clones and is missing some. The table lists fewer than 200,000 clones, about 80% of them singletons. This chain connects TRBV27 to TRBJ1-5, with TRBD1 matching 7 bases. Sequencing was carried out using PBMCs. This receptor was obtained from a man between 18 and 29 years old in good health and CMV-seropositive. This CDR3 reads CASRPKGGGNQPQHF. CDR3 nucleotide sequence: TGTGCCAGCAGGCCCAAAGGGGGCGGCAATCAGCCCCAGCATTTT.